Each of the 9 T cell receptor beta chains below was sequenced from the same sample in a study of CD8 T cells in Susac syndrome. With random hexamers, 0.5 to 1 ug RNA was reverse transcribed. TCRdb independently ran MiXCR on the immunoSEQ multiplex PCR reads; one entry per CDR3 protein. Of roughly 300,000 distinct CDR3 sequences listed, roughly 85% were seen once; the top ten hold over 0.095%. Sample: CD8+ T cells from PBMCs. These receptors all come from a human donor with multiple sclerosis.

The genes are TRBV28 and TRBJ2-2; maybe TRBD1 (5 bases). This CDR3 has 14 amino acids. Deletions cut 10 bases from V and 6 bases from J, with 18 bases between. Germline CDR1 and CDR2: MDHEN and SYDVKM. Written as DNA, the CDR3 is TGTGCCACCACGATAACTTCAGGGCCCGGGGAGCTGTTTTTT. Amino acids: CATTITSGPGELFF.

The chain has TRBV30 and TRBJ1-6, with TRBD1 identical over 7 bases. CDR1 is GTSNPN and CDR2 is SVGIG in the germline V gene (reference sequence). This CDR3 spans 17 amino acids. The J segment lost 0 bases and the V segment lost 0 bases, leaving 5 bases of the junction unmatched. CDR3 protein: CAWSVGQPSSYNSPLHF. Written as DNA, the CDR3 is TGTGCCTGGAGTGTGGGACAGCCGAGCTCCTATAATTCACCCCTCCACTTT.

V gene TRBV30 combines with J gene TRBJ2-7; D gene unclear. This CDR3 has 13 amino acids. From germline, CDR1 is GTSNPN and CDR2 SVGIG (reference sequence). Between the trimmed V and J ends, which lost 3 bases and 3 bases, there was a span of 12 bases. The CDR3 protein is CAWRRKTFYEQYF. CDR3 DNA: TGTGCCTGGAGGAGGAAGACTTTCTACGAGCAGTACTTC.

The rearrangement links TRBV4-1 to TRBJ2-1; a possible D gene is TRBD2 (6 bases). V was trimmed by 4 bases and J by 1 base, leaving 17 bases between them. Germline V lookup: CDR1 MGHRA, CDR2 YSYEKL. The CDR3 has 17 residues. The CDR3 DNA reads TGCGCCAGCAGCCTCACCCTGACTAGTGGGTCCTACAATGAGCAGTTCTTC. It yields the protein CASSLTLTSGSYNEQFF.

This chain links TRBV6-1 with TRBJ1-2; 9 nucleotides line up with TRBD1. The CDR3 is 17 amino acids. V lost 5 bases, J lost 6 bases, and 16 bases stayed unmatched. The germline V gene has CDR1 MNHNS and CDR2 SASEGT. The CDR3 DNA sequence: TGTGCCAGCAGTCCGACCGGACAGGGGAGGAGTCTTGATGGCTACACCTTC. Protein product: CASSPTGQGRSLDGYTF.

The V and J genes are TRBV12-3 or TRBV12-4 and TRBJ2-6; possibly TRBD1 for D (6 bases). Trimming pared 6 bases from V and 0 bases from J, leaving 9 bases between. This CDR3 contains 15 residues. The CDR3 here is CASSKGVSGANVLTF. The CDR3 region has the DNA TGTGCCAGCAGCAAGGGGGTCTCTGGGGCCAACGTCCTGACTTTC.

The chain employs TRBV6-6 and TRBJ1-2, with D possibly TRBD1 on 6 matching bases. The germline CDR1 and CDR2 sequences are MNHNY and SVGAGI (reference sequence). Trimming left V 7 bases short and J 4 bases short, with 19 bases between. This CDR3 has 15 amino acids. The CDR3, as DNA: TGTGCCAGCACCTCCTCGGGGGGGGCAGTCTATGGCTACACCTTC. Its protein product is CASTSSGGAVYGYTF.

The V call is TRBV20-1, the J call TRBJ2-7; the match to TRBD2 covers 7 bases. This CDR3 has 14 residues. The trim removed 4 bases at V and 4 bases at J, leaving 10 bases unmatched. The germline CDR1 and CDR2 sequences are DFQATT and SNEGSKA (reference sequence). The CDR3 bases are TGCAGTGCTACCCCTCGGGAGGAAGGATACGAGCAGTACTTC. It translates to CSATPREEGYEQYF.

This chain uses TRBV7-9 with TRBJ1-1; D is undetermined. The CDR3 has 14 amino acids. V lost 1 base and J 3 bases, leaving 9 bases between the germline ends. CDR1 and CDR2 from the germline V gene are SEHNR and FQNEAQ (reference sequence). For the CDR3, the DNA is TGTGCCAGCAGCTTAGAGGGTGGGGACACTGAAGCTTTCTTT. This translates into CASSLEGGDTEAFF. The whole variable domain, filled in from reference TRBV7-9 and TRBJ1-1, reads DTGVSQNPRHKITKRGQNVTFRCDPISEHNRLYWYRQTLGQGPEFLTYFQNEAQLEKSRLLSDRFSAERPKGSFSTLEIQRTEQGDSAMYLCASSLEGGDTEAFFGQGTRLTVV.